A single sample gave rise to the 8 T cell receptor beta chains below, sequenced in a study of blood T cell repertoires in COVID-19. Clones were read by immunoSEQ multiplex PCR, and TCRdb kept only the in-frame ones, dropping some. The sample contains over 200,000 clones, 70% to 90% of which appear only once. The material sequenced was PBMCs or T cells enriched from blood (not recorded which). The receptor set was obtained from a man aged 30 to 39 who had recovered from COVID-19.

The V and J genes are TRBV29-1 and TRBJ2-3, with a possible D match to TRBD2 (5 bases). The CDR3 is 15 residues long. Trimming shortened V by 8 bases and J by 2 bases, and 20 bases separated the two germline ends. CDR1 and CDR2 (germline): SQVTM, ANQGSEA. CDR3 sequence (DNA): TGCAGCTCCCGGCCGGGGTCTCTGACCACAGATACGCAGTATTTT. Translating it yields CSSRPGSLTTDTQYF.

The rearrangement uses TRBV29-1 and TRBJ2-1, with 8 bases identical to TRBD2. The V gene end was trimmed by 6 bases and the J gene end by 8 bases; junction bases not matched to a gene: 6. Looked up from germline, CDR1 is SQVTM and CDR2 is ANQGSEA. This CDR3 has 12 amino acids. CDR3 amino acids: CSVPGGGDEQFF. As DNA, the CDR3 is TGCAGCGTCCCGGGGGGGGGCGATGAGCAGTTCTTC.

The chain recombines TRBV7-6 with TRBJ2-7; the match to TRBD2 covers 11 bases. This CDR3 comprises 15 residues. Germline V CDR1 and CDR2: SGHVS, FNYEAQ. The ends lost 6 bases at V and 6 bases at J; junction bases unmatched: 10. Here the CDR3 reads CASRLAGEGSGEQYF. The CDR3, as DNA: TGTGCCAGCAGACTAGCGGGAGAGGGGTCCGGCGAGCAGTACTTC.

This rearrangement joins TRBV12-3 or TRBV12-4 to TRBJ1-3, with no clear D. The V end was cut by 1 base, the J end by 6 bases, with 4 bases between. The CDR3 loop spans 12 amino acids. The CDR3 loop reads CASSLGQNTIYF. Written as DNA, the CDR3 is TGTGCCAGCAGTTTAGGGCAAAACACCATATATTTT.

There are a few counts of this clone. CDR3 sequence: CASSQGTGSSPLHF. The DNA of the CDR3 is TGTGCCAGCAGCCAAGGTACCGGGAGTTCACCCCTCCACTTT. This rearrangement joins TRBV3-1 (or the pseudogene TRBV3-2) to TRBJ1-6; D gene unclear. This CDR3 region has 14 residues. Per germline, CDR1 LGHDT and CDR2 YNNKEL (reference sequence). The V end lost 1 base, the J end lost 9 bases, and 10 bases lay between the germline ends.

The V call is TRBV30, the J call TRBJ1-2, with a weak D call TRBD1 (6 bases). CDR3 size: 11 residues. Germline CDR1 and CDR2: GTSNPN and SVGIG (reference sequence). V dropped 7 bases and J dropped 8 bases, with 14 bases sitting between them. In DNA form, the CDR3 reads TGTGCCTCCCAACAGGGAAGGGGCTACACCTTC. This encodes CASQQGRGYTF.

The chain is built from TRBV9 and TRBJ1-3, with D possibly TRBD1 on 5 matching bases. CDR3 size: 16 residues. The germline V and J ends were trimmed by 0 bases and 0 bases, with 10 bases remaining between them. The germline CDR1 and CDR2 sequences are SGDLS and YYNGEE. CDR3 DNA: TGTGCCAGCAGCGTAGGCCCGGGGGACTCTGGAAACACCATATATTTT. The encoded protein is CASSVGPGDSGNTIYF.

The CDR3 region has the DNA TGCGCCAGCAGCCCCTCCGGGGGGGCCGGGCAGCCCCAGCATTTT. This translates into CASSPSGGAGQPQHF. This rearrangement joins TRBV5-1 to TRBJ1-5, with a weak D call TRBD1 (6 bases). Per the germline V gene, CDR1 is SGHRS and CDR2 is YFSETQ. V dropped 4 bases and J dropped 7 bases, with 18 bases sitting between them. The CDR3 loop spans 15 amino acids.